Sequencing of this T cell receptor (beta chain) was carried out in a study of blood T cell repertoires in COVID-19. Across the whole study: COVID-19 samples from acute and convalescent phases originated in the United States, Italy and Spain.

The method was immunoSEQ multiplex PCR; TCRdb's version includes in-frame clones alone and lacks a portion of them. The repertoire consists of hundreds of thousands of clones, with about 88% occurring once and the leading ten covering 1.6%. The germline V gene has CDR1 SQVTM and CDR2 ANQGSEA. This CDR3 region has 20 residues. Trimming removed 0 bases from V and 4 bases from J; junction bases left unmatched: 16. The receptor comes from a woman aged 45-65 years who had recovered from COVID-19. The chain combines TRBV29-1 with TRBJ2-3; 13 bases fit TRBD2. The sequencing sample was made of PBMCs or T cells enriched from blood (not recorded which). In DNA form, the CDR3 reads TGCAGCGTTGAAGATCGGGCACTAGCGGGAGGGCCGGTCACCCCAGATACGCAGTATTTT. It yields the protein CSVEDRALAGGPVTPDTQYF.